The rows below give T cell receptor beta chains drawn from one sample of a study of human T cells and chemical hapten exposure. Each CDR3 protein gets one entry after TCRdb re-called the RACE reads with MiXCR. This table holds about 360,000 distinct CDR3 sequences, under 9% found once. The sequencing here drew on whole blood, taken in connection with sensitization to the hapten diphenylcyclopropenone (DPC). These receptor sequences come from a woman aged 18-29 years with alopecia areata. Some clones in this sample may be carry-over from other donors' samples. CDR3s include the opening cysteine and the closing phenylalanine or tryptophan. The order of the fields is D gene, J gene, clone size, V gene, CDR3 protein, CDR3 DNA. D genes are given only for firm matches. Clone size is shown for a subset of rows, as once, few, many or a class of expanded clone.

NA,TRBJ1-1,few,TRBV5-1,CASSYGGVNTEAFF,TGCGCCAGCAGCTACGGGGGAGTGAACACTGAAGCTTTCTTT
NA,TRBJ1-5,NA,TRBV15,CATQERGAWGNQPQHF,TGTGCCACCCAAGAGAGGGGGGCCTGGGGCAATCAGCCCCAGCATTTT
NA,TRBJ1-4,many,TRBV11-2,CASSPGVTTNEKLFF,TGTGCCAGCAGCCCCGGGGTGACAACTAATGAAAAACTGTTTTTT
NA,TRBJ2-3,once,TRBV6-2/TRBV6-3,CASSYTDYTQYF,TGTGCCAGCAGTTACACGGATTATACGCAGTATTTT
TRBD2,TRBJ2-3,many,TRBV4-3,CASSQAGAGGSTDTQYF,TGCGCCAGCAGCCAAGCCGGAGCGGGGGGAAGCACAGATACGCAGTATTTT
NA,TRBJ2-2,NA,TRBV10-3,CAIAEGGELFF,TGTGCCATCGCGGAGGGCGGGGAGCTGTTTTTT
NA,TRBJ2-3,many,TRBV18,CASSPPELGAADTQYF,TGTGCCAGCTCACCACCGGAATTAGGGGCCGCAGATACGCAGTATTTT
TRBD2,TRBJ2-7,NA,TRBV5-1,CASSLVGGGTYEQYF,TGCGCCAGCAGCTTGGTTGGCGGGGGAACCTACGAGCAGTACTTC
NA,TRBJ1-2,many,TRBV12-3/TRBV12-4,CASSLDGTSYYGYTF,TGTGCCAGCAGTTTAGATGGGACATCTTACTATGGCTACACCTTC
TRBD1,TRBJ1-4,few,TRBV6-2/TRBV6-3,CASAGTGSSTNEKLFF,TGTGCCAGCGCCGGGACAGGCTCTTCAACTAATGAAAAACTGTTTTTT
NA,TRBJ1-6,NA,TRBV6-6,CASSYGGQGYNSPLHF,TGTGCCAGCAGTTACGGGGGGCAGGGGTATAATTCACCCCTCCACTTT
NA,TRBJ2-7,many,TRBV29-1,CSAAGGRNYEQYF,TGCAGCGCGGCAGGGGGGCGAAACTACGAGCAGTACTTC
TRBD2,TRBJ2-3,few,TRBV6-1,CASTLSGGVDTQYF,TGTGCCAGCACTCTTAGCGGGGGTGTCGATACGCAGTATTTT
TRBD1,TRBJ1-5,few,TRBV5-4,CASTRTGIRLAQHF,TGTGCCAGCACCAGGACAGGGATTAGGCTGGCCCAGCATTTT
NA,TRBJ1-2,few,TRBV15,CATSLAGSGYTF,TGTGCCACCAGCCTCGCGGGTTCCGGCTACACCTTC
NA,TRBJ2-2,many,TRBV6-2/TRBV6-3,CASSYSFERSYENTGELFF,TGTGCCAGCAGTTACTCTTTTGAACGGTCCTACGAAAACACCGGGGAGCTGTTTTTT
TRBD1,TRBJ1-2,NA,TRBV7-9,CASNRGQVNYGYTF,TGTGCCAGCAACCGGGGACAGGTTAACTATGGCTACACCTTC
NA,TRBJ1-5,few,TRBV5-1,CASSLTGTFNQPQHF,TGCGCCAGCAGCTTGACAGGGACCTTCAATCAGCCCCAGCATTTT
NA,TRBJ1-1,many,TRBV12-3/TRBV12-4,CASSSWADTEAFF,TGTGCCAGCAGTTCCTGGGCGGACACTGAAGCTTTCTTT
NA,TRBJ2-1,many,TRBV6-5,CASSYPGLVRDEQFF,TGTGCCAGCAGTTACCCAGGGTTAGTCCGGGATGAGCAGTTCTTC
NA,TRBJ1-2,NA,TRBV20-1,CSAAGSNYGYTF,TGCAGTGCTGCGGGTTCTAACTATGGCTACACCTTC